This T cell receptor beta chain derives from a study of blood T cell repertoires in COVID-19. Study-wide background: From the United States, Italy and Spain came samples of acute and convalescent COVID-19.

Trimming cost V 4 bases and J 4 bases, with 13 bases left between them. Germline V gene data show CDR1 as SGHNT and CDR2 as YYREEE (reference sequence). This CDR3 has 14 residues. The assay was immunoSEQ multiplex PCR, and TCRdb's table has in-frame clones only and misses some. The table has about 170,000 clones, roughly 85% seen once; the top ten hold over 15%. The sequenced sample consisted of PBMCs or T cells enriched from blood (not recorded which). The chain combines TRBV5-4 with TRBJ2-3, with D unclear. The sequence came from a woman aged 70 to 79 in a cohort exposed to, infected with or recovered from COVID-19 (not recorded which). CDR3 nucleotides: TGTGCCAGCAGCCCTACTATTGGCGCAGATACGCAGTATTTT. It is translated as CASSPTIGADTQYF. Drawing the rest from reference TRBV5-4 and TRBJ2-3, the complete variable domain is ETGVTQSPTHLIKTRGQQVTLRCSSQSGHNTVSWYQQALGQGPQFIFQYYREEENGRGNFPPRFSGLQFPNYSSELNVNALELDDSALYLCASSPTIGADTQYFGPGTRLTVL.